What follows describes a single T cell receptor beta chain. Its specificity is unknown. This entry is derived from a study of cytomegalovirus exposure and HLA in healthy donors. Germline V gene sequence: CDR1 SGHTA, CDR2 FQGNSA. The CDR3 runs 15 residues. The V gene lost 4 bases and the J gene lost 2 bases, with 15 bases spanning the gap. Notes on the study in general: On later analysis, the bulk of CMV-associated TCR beta chains appeared to be HLA-restricted.

The PCR had 60 Vbeta and 13 Jbeta primers. Data came from immunoSEQ multiplex PCR; TCRdb stores just in-frame clones and leaves some out. The sample has about 160,000 clones, roughly 84% seen once. The rearrangement links TRBV7-2 to TRBJ2-7; D is perhaps TRBD1 (5 bases). The receptor was derived from a young man in good health and CMV-seropositive. Sequencing was carried out using PBMCs. CDR3 in DNA: TGTGCCAGCAGCTCTGGACCCGACAGTACCTACGAGCAGTACTTC. As protein: CASSSGPDSTYEQYF.